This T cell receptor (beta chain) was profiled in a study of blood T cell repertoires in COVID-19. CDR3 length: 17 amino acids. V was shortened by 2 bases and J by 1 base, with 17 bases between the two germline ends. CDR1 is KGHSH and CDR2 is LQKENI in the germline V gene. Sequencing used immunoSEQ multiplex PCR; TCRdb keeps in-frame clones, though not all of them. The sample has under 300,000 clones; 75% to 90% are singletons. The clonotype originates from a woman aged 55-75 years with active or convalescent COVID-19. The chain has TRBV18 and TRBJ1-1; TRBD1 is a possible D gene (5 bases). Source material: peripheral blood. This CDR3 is CASSPWPAGPPNTEAFF. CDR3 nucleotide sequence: TGTGCCAGCTCACCATGGCCCGCGGGACCCCCGAACACTGAAGCTTTCTTT.